This TCR beta chain was retrieved from a study of radiotherapy plus CTLA-4 blockade in lung cancer. With regard to this clone: Its antigen remains unidentified.

Between the trimmed V and J ends, which lost 6 bases and 2 bases, there was a span of 14 bases. The CDR3 has 15 amino acids. The germline V gene has CDR1 MNHNS and CDR2 SASEGT. Study outcomes and limitations: Radiotherapy with ipilimumab was followed by blood expansion of tumor-derived clones.

Sequencing was performed with immunoSEQ multiplex PCR; in TCRdb, only in-frame clones are kept and a portion is missing. The table has about 39,000 clones, approximately 75% seen once. The source is a human donor with non-small cell lung cancer that progressed on radiotherapy plus ipilimumab. Specimen: peripheral blood, collected from a patient treated with radiotherapy plus ipilimumab. The gene calls are TRBV6-1 and TRBJ1-5; D is unclear. The CDR3 region is CASSGPDGGNQPQHF. For the CDR3, the DNA is TGTGCCAGCAGCGGCCCCGACGGAGGCAATCAGCCCCAGCATTTT.